Listed below are T cell receptor beta chains from one sample, sequenced in a study of blood T cell repertoires in COVID-19. Clones were read by immunoSEQ multiplex PCR, and TCRdb kept only the in-frame ones, dropping some. The sample shows over 200,000 clones, more than 80% of them seen only once. Sequencing was carried out using PBMCs or T cells enriched from blood (not recorded which). The receptors derive from a man aged 55 to 70 who had recovered from COVID-19. CDR3s include the opening cysteine and the closing phenylalanine or tryptophan. A D gene is named only where the DNA matches it firmly. A row's size may be missing; if present it is once, few, many or a size class.

TRBD1	TRBV4-3	.	TRBJ1-2	CASSRSQGVNYGYTF	TGCGCCAGCAGCCGTTCTCAGGGGGTTAACTATGGCTACACCTTC
.	TRBV15	.	TRBJ1-1	CATSRDSGTEAFF	TGTGCCACCAGCAGAGATTCGGGGACTGAAGCTTTCTTT
.	TRBV5-1	.	TRBJ2-2	CASSRRGGGELFF	TGCGCCAGCAGCCGCAGGGGTGGCGGGGAGCTGTTTTTT
TRBD2	TRBV6-5	.	TRBJ2-1	CASSLRLAGGHEQFF	TGTGCCAGCAGTTTACGACTAGCGGGGGGCCATGAGCAGTTCTTC
.	TRBV6-1	few	TRBJ1-3	CASSEETGGGNTIYF	TGTGCCAGCAGTGAAGAGACGGGGGGTGGAAACACCATATATTTT
.	TRBV7-2	.	TRBJ1-5	CASSLDKNQPQHF	TGTGCCAGCAGCTTAGACAAAAATCAGCCCCAGCATTTT
TRBD2	TRBV5-1	.	TRBJ2-5	CASSRGTSGGLYQETQYF	TGCGCCAGCAGCCGCGGGACTAGCGGGGGCCTGTACCAAGAGACCCAGTACTTC
.	TRBV11-2	.	TRBJ2-7	CASSSSYGTSYEQYF	TGTGCCAGCAGCTCCTCCTATGGGACATCCTACGAGCAGTACTTC
.	TRBV18	.	TRBJ1-4	CASSPSVPRMESTATNEKLFF	TGTGCCAGCTCACCATCGGTCCCAAGAATGGAGTCGACTGCAACTAATGAAAAACTGTTTTTT
.	TRBV7-2	.	TRBJ1-2	CASSLMGGGLVGYTF	TGTGCCAGCAGCTTAATGGGGGGAGGGTTAGTGGGCTACACCTTC
.	TRBV3-1/TRBV3-2	.	TRBJ2-5	CASSQYAGPQETQYF	TGTGCCAGCAGCCAATACGCAGGCCCCCAAGAGACCCAGTACTTC
.	TRBV2	.	TRBJ1-5	CASGQGRGFSNQPQHF	TGTGCAAGCGGCCAGGGGCGAGGGTTCAGCAATCAGCCCCAGCATTTT
.	TRBV7-6	.	TRBJ2-2	CASSLEARSTGELFF	TGTGCCAGCAGCTTAGAGGCCAGGTCGACCGGGGAGCTGTTTTTT
TRBD1	TRBV16	.	TRBJ1-2	CASSQSRAKGAEGYTF	TGTGCCAGCAGCCAATCGAGGGCGAAGGGGGCGGAGGGCTACACCTTC
.	TRBV6-5	few	TRBJ1-2	CASSYSGQSPYGYTF	TGTGCCAGCAGTTACTCTGGACAGTCGCCGTATGGCTACACCTTC
TRBD1	TRBV5-4	.	TRBJ2-1	CASSLQGVSYNEQFF	TGTGCCAGCAGTCTACAGGGGGTCTCCTACAATGAGCAGTTCTTC
TRBD1	TRBV7-3	.	TRBJ1-1	CASSFTGGGTEAFF	TGTGCCAGCAGCTTTACAGGGGGAGGCACTGAAGCTTTCTTT
.	TRBV4-2	once	TRBJ1-1	CASERGGEKTEAFF	TGTGCCAGCGAACGGGGGGGAGAAAAAACTGAAGCTTTCTTT
.	TRBV19	.	TRBJ1-4	CASSQIVTNEKLFF	TGTGCCAGTAGCCAGATTGTGACTAATGAAAAACTGTTTTTT
.	TRBV5-5	.	TRBJ1-1	CASSLGGGGDTEAFF	TGTGCCAGCAGCTTGGGGGGAGGTGGGGACACTGAAGCTTTCTTT
.	TRBV10-1	once	TRBJ2-7	CASSAQEALEQYF	TGCGCCAGCAGTGCGCAGGAGGCCCTCGAGCAGTACTTC
.	TRBV20-1	.	TRBJ1-4	CSASFGGGEKLFF	TGCAGTGCTAGTTTTGGGGGCGGTGAAAAACTGTTTTTT
.	TRBV15	few	TRBJ1-2	CATSRPGINYGYTF	TGTGCCACCAGCAGACCAGGGATTAACTATGGCTACACCTTC
.	TRBV27	once	TRBJ2-5	CASSFVGFQETQYF	TGTGCCAGCAGTTTCGTCGGGTTCCAAGAGACCCAGTACTTC
.	TRBV21-1	.	TRBJ1-2	CASRGDRGLIYGYTF	TGTGCCAGCAGGGGGGACAGGGGGCTAATCTATGGCTACACCTTC
.	TRBV11-2	.	TRBJ2-1	CASSSLAGTYNEQFF	TGTGCCAGCAGCTCACTCGCCGGGACTTACAATGAGCAGTTCTTC
.	TRBV5-1	.	TRBJ2-2	CASSLDQGTNTGELFF	TGCGCCAGCAGCTTGGATCAGGGGACGAACACCGGGGAGCTGTTTTTT